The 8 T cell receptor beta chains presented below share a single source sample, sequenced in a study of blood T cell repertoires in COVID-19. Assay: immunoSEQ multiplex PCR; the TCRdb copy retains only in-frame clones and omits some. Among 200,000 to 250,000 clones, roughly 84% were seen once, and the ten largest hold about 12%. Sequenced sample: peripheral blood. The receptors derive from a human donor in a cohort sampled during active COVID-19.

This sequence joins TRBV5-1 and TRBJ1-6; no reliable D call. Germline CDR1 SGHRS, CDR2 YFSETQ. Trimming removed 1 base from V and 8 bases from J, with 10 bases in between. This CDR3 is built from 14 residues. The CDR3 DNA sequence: TGCGCCAGCAGCTTGTCCGGAGGAGATTCACCCCTCCACTTT. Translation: CASSLSGGDSPLHF.

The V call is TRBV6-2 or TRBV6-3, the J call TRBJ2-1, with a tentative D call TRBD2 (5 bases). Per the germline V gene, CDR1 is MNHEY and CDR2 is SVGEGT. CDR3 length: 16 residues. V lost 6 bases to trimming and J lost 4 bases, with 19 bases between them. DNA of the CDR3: TGTGCCAGCAGCCTCGATAACGGACTCCTATACAATGAGCAGTTCTTC. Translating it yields CASSLDNGLLYNEQFF.

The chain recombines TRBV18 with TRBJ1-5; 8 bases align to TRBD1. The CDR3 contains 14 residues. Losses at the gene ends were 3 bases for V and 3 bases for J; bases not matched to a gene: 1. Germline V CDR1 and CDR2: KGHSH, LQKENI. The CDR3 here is CASSPDRANQPQHF. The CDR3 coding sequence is TGTGCCAGCTCACCGGACAGGGCCAATCAGCCCCAGCATTTT.

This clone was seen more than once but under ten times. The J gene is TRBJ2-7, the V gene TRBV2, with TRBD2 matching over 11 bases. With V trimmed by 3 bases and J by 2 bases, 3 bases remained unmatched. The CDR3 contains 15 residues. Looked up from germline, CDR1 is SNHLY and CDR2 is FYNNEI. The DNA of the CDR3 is TGTGCCAGCAGTGATGTAGCGGGAGGGACCTACGAGCAGTACTTC. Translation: CASSDVAGGTYEQYF.

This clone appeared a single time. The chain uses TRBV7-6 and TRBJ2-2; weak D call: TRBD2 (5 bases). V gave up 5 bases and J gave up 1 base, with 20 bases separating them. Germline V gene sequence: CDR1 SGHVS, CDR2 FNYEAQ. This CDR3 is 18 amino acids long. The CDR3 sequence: CASSPISFGLLNTGELFF. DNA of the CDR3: TGTGCCAGCAGCCCAATTTCATTTGGACTTCTGAACACCGGGGAGCTGTTTTTT.

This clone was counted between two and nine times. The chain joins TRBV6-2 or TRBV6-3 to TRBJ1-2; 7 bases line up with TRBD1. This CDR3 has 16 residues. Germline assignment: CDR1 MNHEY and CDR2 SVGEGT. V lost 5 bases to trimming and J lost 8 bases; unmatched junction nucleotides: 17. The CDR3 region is CASSQDRWRLNQGYTF. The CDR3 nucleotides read TGTGCCAGCAGTCAGGACAGGTGGCGTTTGAATCAAGGCTACACCTTC.

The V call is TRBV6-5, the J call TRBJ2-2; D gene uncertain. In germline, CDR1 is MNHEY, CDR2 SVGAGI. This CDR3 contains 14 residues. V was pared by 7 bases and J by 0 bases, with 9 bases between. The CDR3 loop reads CASTYSTNTGELFF. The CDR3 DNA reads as TGTGCCAGCACGTACAGTACGAACACCGGGGAGCTGTTTTTT.

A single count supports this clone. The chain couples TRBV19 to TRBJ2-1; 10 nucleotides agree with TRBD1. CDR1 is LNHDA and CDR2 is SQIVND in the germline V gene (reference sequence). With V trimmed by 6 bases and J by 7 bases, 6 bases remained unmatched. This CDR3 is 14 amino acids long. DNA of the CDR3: TGTGCCAGTAGGACGGGACAGGGGTCAAATGAGCAGTTCTTC. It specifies CASRTGQGSNEQFF.